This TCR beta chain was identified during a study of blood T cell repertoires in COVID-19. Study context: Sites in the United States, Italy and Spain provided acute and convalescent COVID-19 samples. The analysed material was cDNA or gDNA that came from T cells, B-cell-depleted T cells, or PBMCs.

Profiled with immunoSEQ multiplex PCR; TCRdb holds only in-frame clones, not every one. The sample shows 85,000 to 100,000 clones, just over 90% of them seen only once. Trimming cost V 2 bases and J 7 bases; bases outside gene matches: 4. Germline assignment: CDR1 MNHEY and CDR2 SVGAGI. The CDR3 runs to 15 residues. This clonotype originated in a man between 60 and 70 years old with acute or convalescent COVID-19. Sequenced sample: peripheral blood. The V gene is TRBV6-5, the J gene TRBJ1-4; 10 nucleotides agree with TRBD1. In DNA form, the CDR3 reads TGTGCCAGCAGTTACATGGGACAGGGGTTTGAAAAACTGTTTTTT. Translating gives CASSYMGQGFEKLFF.